This TCR beta chain was sequenced for a study of patients and donors after allogeneic stem cell transplantation. The V segment lost 5 bases and the J segment 6 bases; nucleotides outside the gene matches: 10. The germline V gene has CDR1 MDHEN and CDR2 SYDVKM. The CDR3 consists of 16 residues. TCRdb called the RT-PCR reads again in MiXCR, with one record for every CDR3 protein. The sample gives around 27,000 distinct CDR3 sequences, 8.1% of which show up once; approximately 48% is in the top ten. The sequence was obtained from a human donor who was either an allogeneic HSCT recipient or a stem cell or donor lymphocyte infusion donor (not recorded which). It is not recorded whose cells these are; they may come from a transplant donor. The chain combines TRBV28 with TRBJ2-1; 10 positions agree with TRBD1. Sequencing was carried out using blood, either unsorted or a sorted T cell fraction (not recorded which). CDR3 nucleotides: TGTGCCAGCAGTATCCTGCCGGGACAGGGGATCAATGAGCAGTTCTTC. It yields the protein CASSILPGQGINEQFF.